This TCR beta chain was recorded in a study of cytomegalovirus exposure and HLA in healthy donors. Germline V CDR1 and CDR2: MDHEN, SYDVKM. The CDR3 runs 15 residues. Trimming removed 8 bases at V and 1 base at J, with 16 bases between. This clone appeared once. Its target is unknown. General study results and limits: By a later analysis, the bulk of CMV-associated TCR beta chains appeared HLA-restricted.

The PCR contained 60 Vbeta and 13 Jbeta primers. Some clones are missing from TCRdb's copy, which holds only in-frame ones; the method was immunoSEQ multiplex PCR. The sample lists about 78,000 clones, roughly 80% occurring once. This TCR was sampled from a man aged 45 to 65 in good health and CMV-seropositive. The rearrangement links TRBV28 to TRBJ2-3; perhaps TRBD1 as D (5 bases). Sequencing was carried out using PBMCs. CDR3 amino acids: CASATGSQGTDTQYF. The CDR3 coding sequence is TGTGCCAGCGCAACAGGCTCCCAAGGCACAGATACGCAGTATTTT.